This T cell receptor beta chain was sequenced in a study of T cell changes during pregnancy in multiple sclerosis. TCRdb's copy holds only in-frame clones and misses some; the assay was immunoSEQ multiplex PCR. In the table there are 80,000 or so clones, 92% of which are singletons. The material sequenced was peripheral blood, taken before pregnancy. This clonotype was obtained from a female donor with multiple sclerosis, enrolled in a pregnancy study.

The DNA for the CDR3 is TGTGCCAGCGCAATCTCCATGCGAGAGACCCAGTACTTC. It translates to CASAISMRETQYF. The chain links TRBV28 to TRBJ2-5; the D is unclear. The germline V and J ends were trimmed by 8 bases and 4 bases, with 14 bases remaining between them. The CDR3 sequence is 13 residues long. CDR1 is MDHEN, CDR2 SYDVKM, per germline.